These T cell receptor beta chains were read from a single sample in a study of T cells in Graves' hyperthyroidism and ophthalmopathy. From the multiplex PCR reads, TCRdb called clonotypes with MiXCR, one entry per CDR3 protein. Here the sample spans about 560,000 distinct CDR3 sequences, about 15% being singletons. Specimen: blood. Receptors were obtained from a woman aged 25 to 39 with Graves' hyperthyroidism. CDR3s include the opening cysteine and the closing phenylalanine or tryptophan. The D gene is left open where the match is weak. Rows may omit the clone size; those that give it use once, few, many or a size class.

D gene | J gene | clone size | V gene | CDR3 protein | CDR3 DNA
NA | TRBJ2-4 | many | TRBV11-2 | CASSLVSLRGKNIQYF | TGTGCCAGCAGCTTAGTCTCCCTTCGGGGCAAAAACATTCAGTACTTC
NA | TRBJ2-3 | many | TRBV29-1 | CSVSPTGDRTDTQYF | TGCAGCGTTAGCCCGACAGGAGATCGCACAGATACGCAGTATTTT
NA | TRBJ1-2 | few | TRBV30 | CAWRGINRGYTF | TGTGCCTGGAGGGGCATCAATCGGGGCTACACCTTC
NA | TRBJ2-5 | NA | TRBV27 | CASSLLGDHQETQYF | TGTGCCAGCAGTTTATTGGGGGACCACCAAGAGACCCAGTACTTC
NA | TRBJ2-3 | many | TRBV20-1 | CSAPGSTDTQYF | TGCAGTGCTCCAGGCAGCACAGATACGCAGTATTTT
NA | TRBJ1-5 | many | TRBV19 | CASSILAPRSNQPQHF | TGTGCCAGTAGTATTCTGGCTCCAAGGAGCAATCAGCCCCAGCATTTT
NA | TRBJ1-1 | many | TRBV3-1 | CASSLLGMTEAFF | TGTGCCAGCAGCCTCCTCGGGATGACTGAAGCTTTCTTT
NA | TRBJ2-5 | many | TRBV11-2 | CASSTRETQYF | TGTGCCAGCAGCACCCGAGAGACCCAGTACTTC
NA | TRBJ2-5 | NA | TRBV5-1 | CASSLEGRVGETQYF | TGCGCCAGCAGCTTGGAAGGCAGGGTGGGGGAGACCCAGTACTTC
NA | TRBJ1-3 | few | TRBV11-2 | CASSPFSGNTIYF | TGTGCCAGCAGCCCCTTCTCTGGAAACACCATATATTTT
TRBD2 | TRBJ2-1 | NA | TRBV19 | CASMGFWASGAYNEQFF | TGTGCCAGTATGGGTTTTTGGGCTAGCGGAGCCTACAATGAGCAGTTCTTC
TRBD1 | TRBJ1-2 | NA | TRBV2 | CALVGTDSLPGYTF | TGTGCTCTGGTAGGGACAGACTCTCTCCCTGGCTACACCTTC
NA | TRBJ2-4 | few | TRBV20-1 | CSARSGPLAKNIQYF | TGCAGTGCCCGAAGCGGGCCTTTAGCCAAAAACATTCAGTACTTC
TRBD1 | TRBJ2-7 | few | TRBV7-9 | CASSAEGWTGAYEQYF | TGTGCCAGCAGCGCAGAAGGATGGACAGGGGCCTACGAGCAGTACTTC
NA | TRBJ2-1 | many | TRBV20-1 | CSASVPPSDEQFF | TGCAGTGCTAGTGTTCCCCCCTCGGATGAGCAGTTCTTC
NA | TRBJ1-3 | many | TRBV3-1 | CASSQDSAGGNTIYF | TGTGCCAGCAGCCAAGATTCGGCAGGAGGAAACACCATATATTTT
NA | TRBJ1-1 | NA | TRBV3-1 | CASSQISANAEAFF | TGTGCCAGCAGCCAAATATCAGCAAACGCTGAAGCTTTCTTT
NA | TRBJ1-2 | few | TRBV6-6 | CASSYSIPARGPGSNYGYTF | TGTGCCAGCAGTTACTCGATTCCAGCGCGGGGTCCCGGCTCTAACTATGGCTACACCTTC
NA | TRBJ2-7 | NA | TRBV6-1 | CASSEIGGAGYEQYF | TGTGCCAGCAGTGAAATAGGGGGAGCGGGTTACGAGCAGTACTTC
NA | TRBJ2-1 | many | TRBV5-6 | CASSLWPLSENEQFF | TGTGCCAGCAGCTTGTGGCCCTTGAGCGAGAATGAGCAGTTCTTC
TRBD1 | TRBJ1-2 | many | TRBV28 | CASISRTGNNYGYTF | TGTGCCAGCATCAGCAGGACAGGAAATAACTATGGCTACACCTTC
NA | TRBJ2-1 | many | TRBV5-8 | CASSLFFVSEQFF | TGTGCCAGCAGCTTGTTTTTCGTGTCTGAGCAGTTCTTC
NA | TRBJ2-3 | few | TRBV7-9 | CASTGARADTQYF | TGTGCCAGCACGGGTGCTCGGGCGGATACGCAGTATTTT
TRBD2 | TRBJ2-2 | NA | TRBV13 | CASSFSGSSPGELFF | TGTGCCAGCAGCTTTAGCGGGAGTAGCCCCGGGGAGCTGTTTTTT
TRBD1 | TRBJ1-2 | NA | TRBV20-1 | CSHQPPRTGKPRTYGYTF | TGCAGTCACCAGCCCCCCAGGACAGGGAAACCTCGAACCTATGGCTACACCTTC
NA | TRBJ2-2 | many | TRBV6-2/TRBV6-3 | CASVGTTNTGELFF | TGTGCCAGCGTCGGGACAACGAACACCGGGGAGCTGTTTTTT
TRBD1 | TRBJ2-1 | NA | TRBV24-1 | CATARGQGKNEQFF | TGTGCCACCGCCCGGGGACAGGGTAAGAATGAGCAGTTCTTC
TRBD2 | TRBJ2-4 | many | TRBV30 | CAWSNSGRGYIQYF | TGTGCCTGGAGTAACAGCGGGAGAGGCTACATTCAGTACTTC
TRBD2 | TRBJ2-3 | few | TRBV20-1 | CSASGASGRIWVADTQYF | TGCAGTGCTAGTGGGGCTAGCGGGAGGATTTGGGTTGCAGATACGCAGTATTTT
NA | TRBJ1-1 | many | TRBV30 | CAASRDGGLNTEAFF | TGTGCCGCTAGTAGGGACGGCGGGTTGAACACTGAAGCTTTCTTT
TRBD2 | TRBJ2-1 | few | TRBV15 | CATSSPRTSGSFVHEQFF | TGTGCCACCAGCAGCCCCCGGACTAGCGGGAGTTTTGTCCATGAGCAGTTCTTC
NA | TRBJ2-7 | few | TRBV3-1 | CASSQGQRWGYEQYF | TGTGCCAGCAGCCAAGGACAGAGATGGGGCTACGAGCAGTACTTC
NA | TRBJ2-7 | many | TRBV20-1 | CSARPGSITYEQYF | TGCAGTGCTAGGCCCGGGAGTATAACCTACGAGCAGTACTTC
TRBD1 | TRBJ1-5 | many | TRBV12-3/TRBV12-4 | CASIRTGGNNQPQHF | TGTGCCAGCATAAGGACAGGGGGTAACAATCAGCCCCAGCATTTT
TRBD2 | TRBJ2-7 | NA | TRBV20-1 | CSASWRRASGSIHEQYF | TGCAGTGCTAGTTGGCGCCGAGCTAGCGGGAGTATCCACGAGCAGTACTTC
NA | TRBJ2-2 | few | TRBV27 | CASIGGNTGELFF | TGTGCCAGCATAGGGGGGAACACCGGGGAGCTGTTTTTT
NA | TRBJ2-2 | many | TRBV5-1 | CASSFAQELFF | TGCGCCAGCAGCTTCGCCCAGGAGCTGTTTTTT
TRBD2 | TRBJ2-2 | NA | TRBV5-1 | CASSGPGLAGASNTGELFF | TGCGCCAGCAGCGGGCCGGGACTAGCGGGAGCTTCGAACACCGGGGAGCTGTTTTTT
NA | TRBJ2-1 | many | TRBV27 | CASSLGGPSSYNEQFF | TGTGCCAGCAGTCTTGGAGGGCCCAGCTCCTACAATGAGCAGTTCTTC
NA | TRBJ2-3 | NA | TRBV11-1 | CASRSGNDMNTQYF | TGTGCCAGCAGGTCAGGGAATGATATGAATACGCAGTATTTT
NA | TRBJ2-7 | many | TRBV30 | CASPHRGGGEQYF | TGTGCCTCACCGCACAGGGGAGGTGGCGAGCAGTACTTC
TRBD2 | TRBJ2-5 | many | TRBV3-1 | CASSQDLSGRGQETQYF | TGTGCCAGCAGCCAAGATCTTAGCGGGAGGGGCCAAGAGACCCAGTACTTC
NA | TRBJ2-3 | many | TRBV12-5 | CASGFYPGKSTDTQYF | TGTGCTAGTGGTTTCTATCCGGGAAAAAGCACAGATACGCAGTATTTT
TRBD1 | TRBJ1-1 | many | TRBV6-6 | CASSYPSGQGTEAFF | TGTGCCAGCAGTTACCCGTCGGGACAGGGGACTGAAGCTTTCTTT
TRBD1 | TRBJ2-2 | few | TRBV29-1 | CSVETGVTGELFF | TGCAGCGTGGAGACAGGGGTCACCGGGGAGCTGTTTTTT
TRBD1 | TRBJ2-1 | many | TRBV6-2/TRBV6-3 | CASSPTRSSGTGWDGNEQFF | TGTGCCAGCAGTCCAACTAGATCCTCCGGGACAGGGTGGGATGGCAATGAGCAGTTCTTC
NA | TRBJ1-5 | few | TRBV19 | CASSIAQSYQPQHF | TGTGCCAGTAGTATAGCACAGTCCTATCAGCCCCAGCATTTT
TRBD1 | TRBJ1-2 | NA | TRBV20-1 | CSAREILEKGGDYGYTF | TGCAGTGCTAGAGAAATCCTAGAGAAAGGGGGCGACTATGGCTACACCTTC